Below are 18 T cell receptor beta chains sequenced from a single sample in a study of T-cell reconstitution after alpha-beta-depleted transplantation in children. Unique molecular identifiers were used in preparing the TCRbeta library. TCRdb re-analysed the PCR reads in MiXCR, keeping a single row per CDR3 protein. Of 300,000 to 400,000 distinct CDR3 sequences listed, roughly 14% are singletons. The source material was PBMCs, sampled from the stem cell graft. The origin of the receptors is a human donor who donated a stem cell graft to a child with Fanconi anemia.

The chain combines TRBV5-4 with TRBJ2-5; 7 bases map to TRBD2. Trimming at V came to 4 bases and at J to 4 bases, leaving 7 bases not matched to a gene. There are 14 residues in the CDR3. Germline V gives CDR1 SGHNT, CDR2 YYREEE (reference sequence). CDR3 DNA: TGTGCCAGCAGCCCCCTTGGGAGGGCAGAGACCCAGTACTTC. Protein sequence: CASSPLGRAETQYF.

This clonotype was counted only a few times. The CDR3 is CASSEGGRPLDTQYF. The CDR3 bases are TGTGCCAGCAGCGAAGGTGGCCGGCCTTTAGATACGCAGTATTTT. V gene TRBV6-4 combines with J gene TRBJ2-3, with D unresolved. The germline V gene encodes CDR1 MRHNA and CDR2 SNTAGT. V was pared by 6 bases and J by 5 bases, with 18 bases between. The CDR3 is made up of 15 amino acids.

The DNA for the CDR3 is TGTGCCAGCAGCCTAAACAGACTCGGGGAGCTGTTTTTT. As protein: CASSLNRLGELFF. The chain recombines TRBV3-1 with TRBJ2-2; D not resolved. Germline assignment: CDR1 LGHDT and CDR2 YNNKEL (reference sequence). The V and J ends lost 4 bases and 7 bases respectively, with 10 bases between them. This CDR3 comprises 13 residues.

The chain uses TRBV3-1 and TRBJ2-1; 8 positions match TRBD2. After removal of 1 base from V and 7 bases from J, the junction contained 6 bases not matched to a gene. CDR3 length: 15 residues. CDR1 is LGHDT, CDR2 YNNKEL, per germline (reference sequence). The CDR3 loop reads CASSQVRGARNEQFF. Written as DNA, the CDR3 is TGTGCCAGCAGCCAAGTGCGGGGGGCCAGAAATGAGCAGTTCTTC.

The rearrangement uses TRBV12-3 or TRBV12-4 and TRBJ2-1, with D maybe TRBD2 (6 bases). The V gene lost 6 bases and the J gene lost 11 bases, with 17 bases spanning the gap. The CDR3 totals 13 residues. CDR3: CASSLGLEGKQFF. The CDR3 nucleotides are TGTGCCAGCAGCCTAGGGTTGGAGGGGAAGCAGTTCTTC.

This sequence joins TRBV2 and TRBJ2-3; no definite D call. Germline CDR1 and CDR2: SNHLY and FYNNEI. Trimming cost V 4 bases and J 0 bases, with 11 bases left between them. This CDR3 is 15 amino acids long. DNA of the CDR3: TGTGCCAGCAGTGCAGGCGAGACTAGCACAGATACGCAGTATTTT. This translates into CASSAGETSTDTQYF.

Ten or more counts support this clonotype. V gene TRBV5-6 combines with J gene TRBJ2-5; D may be TRBD1 or TRBD2 (6 bases each). CDR3 size: 14 residues. V dropped 4 bases and J dropped 5 bases, with 15 bases sitting between them. Per germline, CDR1 SGHDT and CDR2 YYEEEE. The CDR3 sequence is CASSLTGAWETQYF. CDR3 bases: TGTGCCAGCAGCCTTACGGGGGCCTGGGAGACCCAGTACTTC.

V and J are TRBV5-5 and TRBJ2-2; tentatively, D is TRBD2 (6 bases). Per the germline V gene, CDR1 is SGHKS and CDR2 is YYEKEE (reference sequence). Trimming left V 7 bases short and J 0 bases short, with 10 bases between. CDR3 length equals 14 residues. The CDR3 region is CASGAGSNTGELFF. The CDR3 coding sequence is TGTGCCAGCGGGGCGGGGTCGAACACCGGGGAGCTGTTTTTT.

This clonotype occurred a few times. V is TRBV5-1 and J is TRBJ1-1; a weak D match, TRBD1 (5 bases). Germline V CDR1 and CDR2: SGHRS, YFSETQ. The CDR3 spans 17 residues. Trimming shortened V by 3 bases and J by 1 base, and 19 bases separated the two germline ends. The CDR3 is CASSSILGRRGNTEAFF. The CDR3 nucleotides read TGCGCCAGCAGCTCGATCTTGGGACGCCGGGGGAACACTGAAGCTTTCTTT. Combining the CDR3 with reference TRBV5-1 and TRBJ1-1 gives the whole variable domain KAGVTQTPRYLIKTRGQQVTLSCSPISGHRSVSWYQQTPGQGLQFLFEYFSETQRNKGNFPGRFSGRQFSNSRSEMNVSTLELGDSALYLCASSSILGRRGNTEAFFGQGTRLTVV.

This chain links TRBV3-1 with TRBJ2-2; D is ambiguous. The CDR3 runs 14 residues. V lost 4 bases, J lost 5 bases, and 11 bases lay in between. The germline V gene encodes CDR1 LGHDT and CDR2 YNNKEL (reference sequence). The CDR3 loop reads CASSPDPVTGELFF. The CDR3 DNA reads as TGTGCCAGCAGCCCCGACCCCGTAACCGGGGAGCTGTTTTTT.

This clonotype was detected a few times. The genes are TRBV7-9 and TRBJ1-1; D not certain. The CDR3 runs to 15 residues. Deletions cut 1 base from V and 1 base from J, with 10 bases between. Germline V gene data show CDR1 as SEHNR and CDR2 as FQNEAQ (reference sequence). Here the CDR3 reads CASSLGTTENTEAFF. CDR3 DNA sequence: TGTGCCAGCAGCTTAGGCACCACAGAGAACACTGAAGCTTTCTTT.

This clonotype turned up a few times. The genes are TRBV9 and TRBJ2-1; 7 bases align to TRBD1. This CDR3 region has 17 residues. Trimming removed 3 bases from V and 6 bases from J; junction bases left unmatched: 15. In germline, CDR1 is SGDLS, CDR2 YYNGEE. This CDR3 is CASSDPDRDSFTNEQFF. The CDR3 DNA is TGTGCCAGCAGCGATCCTGACCGGGACAGCTTTACCAATGAGCAGTTCTTC. Full variable domain (missing parts from reference TRBV9 and TRBJ2-1): DSGVTQTPKHLITATGQRVTLRCSPRSGDLSVYWYQQSLDQGLQFLIQYYNGEERAKGNILERFSAQQFPDLHSELNLSSLELGDSALYFCASSDPDRDSFTNEQFFGPGTRLTVL.

This clonotype was observed a few times. The V gene is TRBV4-2, the J gene TRBJ2-1; 12 nucleotides line up with TRBD2. Germline lookup yields CDR1 LGHNA and CDR2 YNFKEQ. This CDR3 has 17 residues. V lost 1 base, J lost 6 bases, and 7 bases stayed unmatched. The CDR3: CASSQGPASGGVNEQFF. CDR3 in DNA: TGTGCCAGCAGCCAAGGACCCGCTAGCGGGGGGGTCAATGAGCAGTTCTTC.

The chain is built from TRBV2 and TRBJ2-7; D is possibly TRBD1 (6 bases). Trimming left V 7 bases short and J 0 bases short, with 7 bases between. The CDR3 totals 12 residues. Germline V gives CDR1 SNHLY, CDR2 FYNNEI. DNA of the CDR3: TGTGCCAGCATGGGGGCCTCCTACGAGCAGTACTTC. This codes for CASMGASYEQYF.

This rearrangement joins TRBV5-5 to TRBJ2-7; no reliable D call. The V gene lost 4 bases and the J gene lost 5 bases, with 13 bases spanning the gap. Germline V gives CDR1 SGHKS, CDR2 YYEKEE (reference sequence). The CDR3 is 13 amino acids. CDR3 nucleotide sequence: TGTGCCAGCAGCCAGGATGTCTATAACGAGCAGTACGTC. Protein sequence: CASSQDVYNEQYV.

The chain recombines TRBV6-2 or TRBV6-3 with TRBJ1-4; a possible D gene is TRBD1 (6 bases). The CDR3 has 15 amino acids. V lost 4 bases, J lost 5 bases, and 14 bases lay in between. The germline V gene has CDR1 MNHEY and CDR2 SVGEGT. The CDR3 sequence: CASSSRDNQNEKLFF. The CDR3 DNA is TGTGCCAGCAGTTCTCGGGACAACCAAAATGAAAAACTGTTTTTT.

This clonotype was counted ten times or more. The chain has TRBV6-5 and TRBJ1-2, with TRBD1 identical over 7 bases. V shed 5 bases, J shed 4 bases, and the junction held 4 bases outside the gene matches. The CDR3 runs 13 residues. Germline V gene lookup returns CDR1 MNHEY and CDR2 SVGAGI. In DNA form, the CDR3 reads TGTGCCAGCAGTCTACGGACAGGCTATGGCTACACCTTC. Translation: CASSLRTGYGYTF.

This chain joins TRBV5-1 and TRBJ2-2; D is undetermined. This CDR3 is 18 amino acids long. The V and J ends lost 5 bases and 3 bases respectively, with 23 bases between them. Germline loops: CDR1 SGHRS, CDR2 YFSETQ. The CDR3: CASSITPGLGGDTGELFF. CDR3 DNA: TGCGCCAGCAGTATTACTCCGGGCCTAGGTGGGGACACCGGGGAGCTGTTTTTT.